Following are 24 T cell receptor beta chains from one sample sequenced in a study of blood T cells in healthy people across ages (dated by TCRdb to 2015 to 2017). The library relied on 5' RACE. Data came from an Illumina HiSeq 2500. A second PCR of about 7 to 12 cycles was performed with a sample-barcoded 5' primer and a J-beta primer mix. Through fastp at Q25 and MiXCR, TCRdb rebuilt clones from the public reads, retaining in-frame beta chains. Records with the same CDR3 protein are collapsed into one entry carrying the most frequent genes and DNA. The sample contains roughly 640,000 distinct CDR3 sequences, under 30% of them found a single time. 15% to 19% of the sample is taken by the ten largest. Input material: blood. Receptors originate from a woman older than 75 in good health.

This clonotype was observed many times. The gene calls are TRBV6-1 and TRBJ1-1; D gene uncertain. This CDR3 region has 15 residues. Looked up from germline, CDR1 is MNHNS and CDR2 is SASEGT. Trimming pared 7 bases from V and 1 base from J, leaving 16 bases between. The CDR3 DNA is TGTGCCAGCACTGTGACGGCATGGGGGAACACTGAAGCTTTCTTT. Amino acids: CASTVTAWGNTEAFF.

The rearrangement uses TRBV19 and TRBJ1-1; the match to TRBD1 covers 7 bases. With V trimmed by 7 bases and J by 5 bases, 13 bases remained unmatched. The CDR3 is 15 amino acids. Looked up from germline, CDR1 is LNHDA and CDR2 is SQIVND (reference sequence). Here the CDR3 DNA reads TGTGCCAGTACCCCATATCAGGGGGAGAGGACTGAAGCTTTCTTT. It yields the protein CASTPYQGERTEAFF.

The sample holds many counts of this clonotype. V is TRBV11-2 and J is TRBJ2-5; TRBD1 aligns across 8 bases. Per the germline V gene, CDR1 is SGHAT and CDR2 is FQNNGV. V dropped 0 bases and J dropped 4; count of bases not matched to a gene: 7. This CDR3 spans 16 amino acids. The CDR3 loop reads CASSLDSGGRLETQYF. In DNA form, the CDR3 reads TGTGCCAGCAGCTTAGATTCAGGGGGCCGTTTAGAGACCCAGTACTTC.

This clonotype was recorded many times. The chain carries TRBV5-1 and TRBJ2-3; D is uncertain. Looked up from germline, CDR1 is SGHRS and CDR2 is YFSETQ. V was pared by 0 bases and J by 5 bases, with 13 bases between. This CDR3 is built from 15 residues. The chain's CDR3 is CASSLAVSPEDTQYF. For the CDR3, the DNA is TGCGCCAGCAGCTTGGCAGTCTCCCCCGAAGATACGCAGTATTTT.

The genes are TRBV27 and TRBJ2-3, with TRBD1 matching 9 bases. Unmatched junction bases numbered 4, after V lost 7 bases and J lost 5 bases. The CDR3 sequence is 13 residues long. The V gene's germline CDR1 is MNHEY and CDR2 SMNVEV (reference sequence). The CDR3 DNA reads TGTGCCAGCACCGGGACAGGGATAGATACGCAGTATTTT. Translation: CASTGTGIDTQYF.

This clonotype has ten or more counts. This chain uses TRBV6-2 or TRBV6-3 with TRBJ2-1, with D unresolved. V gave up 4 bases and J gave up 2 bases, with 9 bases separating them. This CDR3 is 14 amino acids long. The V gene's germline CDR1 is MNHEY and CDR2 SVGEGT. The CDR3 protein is CASSFSLTYNEQFF. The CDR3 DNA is TGTGCCAGCAGTTTTAGCTTGACCTACAATGAGCAGTTCTTC.

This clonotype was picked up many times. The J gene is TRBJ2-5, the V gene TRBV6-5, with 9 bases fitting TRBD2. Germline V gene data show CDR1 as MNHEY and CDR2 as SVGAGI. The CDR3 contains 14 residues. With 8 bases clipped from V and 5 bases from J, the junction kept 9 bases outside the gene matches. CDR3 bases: TGTGCCAGCCTGCGAGCGGGGGGAGGGGAGACCCAGTACTTC. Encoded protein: CASLRAGGGETQYF.

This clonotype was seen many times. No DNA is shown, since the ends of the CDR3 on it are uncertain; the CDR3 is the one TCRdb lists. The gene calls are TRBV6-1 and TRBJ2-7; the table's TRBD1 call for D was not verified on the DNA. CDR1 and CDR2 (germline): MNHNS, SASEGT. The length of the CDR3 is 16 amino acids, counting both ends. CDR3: CASSTSLGTGSYEQYF.

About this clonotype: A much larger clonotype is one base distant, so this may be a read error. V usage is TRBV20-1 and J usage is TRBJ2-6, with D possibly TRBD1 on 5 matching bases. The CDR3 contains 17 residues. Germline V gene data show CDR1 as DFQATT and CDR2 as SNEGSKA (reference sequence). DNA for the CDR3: TGCAGTGCTAGAGATGTGCCAGGCCCCTCTGGGGCCAACATCCTGACTTTC. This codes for CSARDVPGPSGANILTF.

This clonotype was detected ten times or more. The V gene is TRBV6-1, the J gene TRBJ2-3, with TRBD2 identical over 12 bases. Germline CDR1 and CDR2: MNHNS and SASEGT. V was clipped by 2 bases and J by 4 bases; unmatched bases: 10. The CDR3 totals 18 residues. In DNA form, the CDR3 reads TGTGCCAGCAGTGAACTAGCGGGGGGGCCTTTAGGCTCAGATACGCAGTATTTT. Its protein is CASSELAGGPLGSDTQYF.

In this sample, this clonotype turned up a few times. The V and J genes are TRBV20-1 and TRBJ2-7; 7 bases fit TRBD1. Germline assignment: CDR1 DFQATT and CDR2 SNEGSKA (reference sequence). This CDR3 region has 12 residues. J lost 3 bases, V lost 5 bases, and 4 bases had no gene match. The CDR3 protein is CSADTGDYEQYF. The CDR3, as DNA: TGCAGTGCTGACACAGGGGACTACGAGCAGTACTTC.

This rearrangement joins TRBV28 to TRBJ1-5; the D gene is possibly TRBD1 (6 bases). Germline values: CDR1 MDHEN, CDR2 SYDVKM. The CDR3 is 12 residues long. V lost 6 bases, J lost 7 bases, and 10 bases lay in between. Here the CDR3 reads CASRTGLQPQHF. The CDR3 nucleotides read TGTGCCAGCAGAACAGGGTTACAGCCCCAGCATTTT.

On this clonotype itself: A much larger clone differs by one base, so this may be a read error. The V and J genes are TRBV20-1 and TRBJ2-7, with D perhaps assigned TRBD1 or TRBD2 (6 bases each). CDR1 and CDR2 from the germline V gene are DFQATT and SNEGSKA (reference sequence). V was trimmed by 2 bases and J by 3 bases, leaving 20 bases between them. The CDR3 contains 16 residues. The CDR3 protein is CSARSPGAGSIYEQYF. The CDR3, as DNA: TGCAGTGCTAGATCCCCAGGGGCGGGATCCATCTACGAGCAGTACTTC.

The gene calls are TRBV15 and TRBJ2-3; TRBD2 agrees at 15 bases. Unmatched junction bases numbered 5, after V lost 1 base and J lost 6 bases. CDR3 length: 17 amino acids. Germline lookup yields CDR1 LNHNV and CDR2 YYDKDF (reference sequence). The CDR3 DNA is TGTGCCACCAGCAGAGGGACTAGCGGGGGGGCCTACGATACGCAGTATTTT. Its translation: CATSRGTSGGAYDTQYF.

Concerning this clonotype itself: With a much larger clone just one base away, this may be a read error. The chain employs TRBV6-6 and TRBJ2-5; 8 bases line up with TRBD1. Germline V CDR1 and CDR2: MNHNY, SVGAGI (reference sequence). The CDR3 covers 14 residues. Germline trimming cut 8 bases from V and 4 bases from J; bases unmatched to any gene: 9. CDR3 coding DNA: TGTGCCAGCTTACGACAGGGGACAGGAGAGACCCAGTACTTC. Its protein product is CASLRQGTGETQYF.

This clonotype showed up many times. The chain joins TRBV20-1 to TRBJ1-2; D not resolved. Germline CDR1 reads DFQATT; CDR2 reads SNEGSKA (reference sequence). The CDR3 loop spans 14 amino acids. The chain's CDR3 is CSSYVASRNYGYTF. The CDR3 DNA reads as TGCAGCAGCTACGTAGCCTCTCGGAACTATGGCTACACCTTC.

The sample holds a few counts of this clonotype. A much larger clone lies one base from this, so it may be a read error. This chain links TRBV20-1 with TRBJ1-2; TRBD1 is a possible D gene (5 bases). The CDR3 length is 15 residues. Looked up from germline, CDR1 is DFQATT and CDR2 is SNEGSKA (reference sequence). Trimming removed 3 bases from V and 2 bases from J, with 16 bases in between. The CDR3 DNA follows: TGCAGTGCTAGGGAACCGGGACGGCCAAACTATGGCTACACCTTC. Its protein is CSAREPGRPNYGYTF.

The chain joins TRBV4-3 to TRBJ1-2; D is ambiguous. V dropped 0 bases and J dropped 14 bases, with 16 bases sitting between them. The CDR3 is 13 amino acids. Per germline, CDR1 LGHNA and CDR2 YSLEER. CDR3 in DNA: TGCGCCAGCAGCCAAGATGTTGGTCCGGACGGAACCTTC. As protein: CASSQDVGPDGTF.

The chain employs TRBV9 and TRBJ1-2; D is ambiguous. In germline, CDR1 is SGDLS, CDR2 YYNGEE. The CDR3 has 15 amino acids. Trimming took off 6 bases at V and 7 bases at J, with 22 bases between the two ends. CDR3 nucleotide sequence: TGTGCCAGCACCACCGGAGAGTTTCGATTGGGTGGCTACACCTTC. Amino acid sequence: CASTTGEFRLGGYTF.

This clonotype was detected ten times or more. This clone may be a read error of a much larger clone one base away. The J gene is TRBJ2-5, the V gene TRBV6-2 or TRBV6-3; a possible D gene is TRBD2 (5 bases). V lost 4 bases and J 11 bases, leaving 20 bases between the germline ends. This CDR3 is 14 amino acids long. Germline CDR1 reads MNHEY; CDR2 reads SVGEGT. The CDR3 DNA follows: TGTGCCAGCAGTTCTACTAGTACTCATCATGAGCAGTACTTC. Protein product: CASSSTSTHHEQYF.

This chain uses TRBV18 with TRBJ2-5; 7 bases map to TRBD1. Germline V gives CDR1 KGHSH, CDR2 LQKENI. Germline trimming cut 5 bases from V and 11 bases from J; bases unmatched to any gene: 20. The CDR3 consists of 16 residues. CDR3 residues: CASSSTPGQTYNEQYF. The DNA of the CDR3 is TGTGCCAGCTCAAGTACGCCGGGACAGACGTACAATGAGCAGTACTTC. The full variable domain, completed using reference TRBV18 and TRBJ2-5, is NAGVMQNPRHLVRRRGQEARLRCSPMKGHSHVYWYRQLPEEGLKFMVYLQKENIIDESGMPKERFSAEFPKEGPSILRIQQVVRGDSAAYFCASSSTPGQTYNEQYFGPGTRLLVL.

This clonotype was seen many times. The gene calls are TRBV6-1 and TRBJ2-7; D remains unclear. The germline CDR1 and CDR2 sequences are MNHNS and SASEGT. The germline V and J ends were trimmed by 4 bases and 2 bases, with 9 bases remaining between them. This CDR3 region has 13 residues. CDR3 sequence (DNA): TGTGCCAGCAGTGTCCCCCCGACCTACGAGCAGTACTTC. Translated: CASSVPPTYEQYF.

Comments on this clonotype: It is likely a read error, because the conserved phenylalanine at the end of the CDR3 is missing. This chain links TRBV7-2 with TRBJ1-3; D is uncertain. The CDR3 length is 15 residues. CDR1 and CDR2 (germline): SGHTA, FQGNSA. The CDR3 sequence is CASSLGRTAGSTIYV. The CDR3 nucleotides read TGTGCCAGCAGCTTAGGCCGGACGGCAGGAAGCACCATATATGTT.

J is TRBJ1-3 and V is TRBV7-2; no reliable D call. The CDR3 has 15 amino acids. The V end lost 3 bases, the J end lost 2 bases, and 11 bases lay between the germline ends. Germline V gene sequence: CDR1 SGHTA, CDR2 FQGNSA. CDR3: CASSFQTRTGNTIYF. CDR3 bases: TGTGCCAGCAGCTTCCAGACGAGGACTGGAAACACCATATATTTT.